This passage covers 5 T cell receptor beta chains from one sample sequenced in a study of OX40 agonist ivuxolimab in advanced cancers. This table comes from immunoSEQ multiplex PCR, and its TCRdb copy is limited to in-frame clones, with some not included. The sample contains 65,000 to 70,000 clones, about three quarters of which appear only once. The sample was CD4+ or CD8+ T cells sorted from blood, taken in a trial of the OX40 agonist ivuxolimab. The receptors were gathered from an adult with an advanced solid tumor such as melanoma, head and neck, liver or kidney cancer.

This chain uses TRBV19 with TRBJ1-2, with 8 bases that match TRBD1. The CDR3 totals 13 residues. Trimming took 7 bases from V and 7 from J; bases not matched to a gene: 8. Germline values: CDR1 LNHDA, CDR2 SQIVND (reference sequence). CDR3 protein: CASIADRGPGYTF. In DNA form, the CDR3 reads TGTGCCAGTATTGCCGACAGGGGCCCTGGCTACACCTTC.

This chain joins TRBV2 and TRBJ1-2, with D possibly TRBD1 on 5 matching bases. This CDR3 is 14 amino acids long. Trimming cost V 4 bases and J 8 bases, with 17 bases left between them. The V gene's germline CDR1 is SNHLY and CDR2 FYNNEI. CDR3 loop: CASSADSGRRGYTF. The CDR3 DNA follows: TGTGCCAGCAGTGCTGACTCAGGGAGACGAGGCTACACCTTC.

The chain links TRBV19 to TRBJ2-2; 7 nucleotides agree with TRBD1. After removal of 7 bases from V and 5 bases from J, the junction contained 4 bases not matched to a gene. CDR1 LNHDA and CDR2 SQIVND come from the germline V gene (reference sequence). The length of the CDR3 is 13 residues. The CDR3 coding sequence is TGTGCCAGTAATCGACAGGGAACCGGGGAGCTGTTTTTT. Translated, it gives CASNRQGTGELFF. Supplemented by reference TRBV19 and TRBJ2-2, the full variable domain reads DGGITQSPKYLFRKEGQNVTLSCEQNLNHDAMYWYRQDPGQGLRLIYYSQIVNDFQKGDIAEGYSVSREKKESFPLTVTSAQKNPTAFYLCASNRQGTGELFFGEGSRLTVL.

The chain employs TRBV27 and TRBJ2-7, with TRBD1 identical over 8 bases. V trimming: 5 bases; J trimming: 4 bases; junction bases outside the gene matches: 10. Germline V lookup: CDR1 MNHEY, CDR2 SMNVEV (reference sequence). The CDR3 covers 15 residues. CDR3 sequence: CASSQGPGGLYEQYF. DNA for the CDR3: TGTGCCAGCAGTCAGGGACCAGGGGGCCTTTACGAGCAGTACTTC.

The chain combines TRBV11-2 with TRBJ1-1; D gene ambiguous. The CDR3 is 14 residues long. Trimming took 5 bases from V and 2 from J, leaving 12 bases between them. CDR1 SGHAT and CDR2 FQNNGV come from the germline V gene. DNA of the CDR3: TGTGCCAGCAGCCTGATGACGGCTAACACTGAAGCTTTCTTT. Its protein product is CASSLMTANTEAFF. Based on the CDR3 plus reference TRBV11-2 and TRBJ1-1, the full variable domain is EAGVAQSPRYKIIEKRQSVAFWCNPISGHATLYWYQQILGQGPKLLIQFQNNGVVDDSQLPKDRFSAERLKGVDSTLKIQPAKLEDSAVYLCASSLMTANTEAFFGQGTRLTVV.